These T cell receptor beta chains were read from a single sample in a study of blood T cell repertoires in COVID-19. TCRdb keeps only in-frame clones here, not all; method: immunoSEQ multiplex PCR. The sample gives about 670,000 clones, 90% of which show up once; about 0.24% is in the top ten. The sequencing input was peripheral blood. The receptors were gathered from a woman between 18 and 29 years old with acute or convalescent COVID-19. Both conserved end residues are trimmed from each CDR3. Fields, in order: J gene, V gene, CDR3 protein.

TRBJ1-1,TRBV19,ASSGQPRGSEAF
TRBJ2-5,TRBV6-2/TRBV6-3,ASSSSAGGPETQY
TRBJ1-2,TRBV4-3,ASSQDWDGTGGYT
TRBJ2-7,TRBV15,ATSRDRQGYEQY
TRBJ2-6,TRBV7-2,ASSEYAGANVLT
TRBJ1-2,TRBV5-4,ASSLGGSLYGYT
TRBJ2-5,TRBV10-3,AISQDREETQY
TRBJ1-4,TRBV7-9,ASSLERGNEKLF
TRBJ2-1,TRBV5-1,ASSPREPYNEQF
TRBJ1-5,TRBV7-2,ASSKTGGGNQPQH
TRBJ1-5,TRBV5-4,ASSFFLGQIRHSNQPQH
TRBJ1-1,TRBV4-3,ASSQGLALNTEAF
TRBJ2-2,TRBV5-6,ASSLVPSGGASTGELF
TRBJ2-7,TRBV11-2,ASSFFGSEQY
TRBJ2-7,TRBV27,ASSPRQGAPYEQY
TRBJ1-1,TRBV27,ASSPTGVRTEAF
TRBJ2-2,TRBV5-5,ASTQGNAGELF
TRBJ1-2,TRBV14,ASSQTAGDRGKRSGYT
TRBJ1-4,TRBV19,ASKDRSTNEKLF
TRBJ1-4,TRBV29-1,SGTRPGQQEKLF
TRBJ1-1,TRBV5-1,ASSLDHAGREAF
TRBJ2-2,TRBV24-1,ATSGQGITGELF